This T cell receptor (beta chain) was found in a study of T cell therapy after organ transplantation. Study-wide points: Effects of concurrent antirejection and antiviral medications were not evaluable. Poor CD8+ T cell yield may explain few expansions in nonresponders. CD8 clonality fold change after therapy inversely tracked pretherapy clonality.

In regard to this clone: The antigen remains undetermined.

Assay: immunoSEQ multiplex PCR; the TCRdb copy retains only in-frame clones and omits some. The sample holds tens of thousands of clones, less than 95% seen once. The sequence came from a human patient who had received a solid organ transplant and had CMV disease. The material sequenced was CD8+ T cells from blood, taken before autologous CMV-specific T cell therapy.

The CDR3 bases are TGTGCCTGGACCGGGACTAGCGGAATCAATGAGCAGTTCTTC. It specifies CAWTGTSGINEQFF. V gene TRBV30 combines with J gene TRBJ2-1; TRBD2 matches 11 bases. V lost 4 bases, J lost 6 bases, and 5 bases stayed unmatched. Germline CDR1 reads GTSNPN; CDR2 reads SVGIG (reference sequence). The CDR3 consists of 14 residues.